This T cell receptor (beta chain) was profiled in a study of T cells of healthy individuals. TCRdb processed the 5' RACE reads anew with MiXCR; each CDR3 protein has one entry. Among around 98,000 distinct CDR3 sequences listed, around 17% were seen once. Trimming pared 3 bases from V and 0 bases from J, leaving 20 bases between. This CDR3 spans 19 amino acids. Germline V CDR1 and CDR2: LGHNA, YSLEER. This clonotype was seen more than once but under ten times. This receptor was identified in a human donor in good health. The rearrangement links TRBV4-3 to TRBJ1-4, with a weak D call TRBD1 (5 bases). The CDR3 loop is CASSQFYDSDFATNEKLFF. DNA for the CDR3: TGCGCCAGCAGCCAGTTTTACGACAGTGATTTTGCAACTAATGAAAAACTGTTTTTT.